Following are 28 T cell receptor beta chains from one sample sequenced in a study of T cells in Graves' hyperthyroidism and ophthalmopathy. TCR beta CDR3 regions were amplified from RNA transcripts. RT-PCR in the first round (using the HTBI primer set) targeted the TCR CDR3. TCRdb itself ran the multiplex PCR reads through MiXCR, one entry per CDR3 protein. Here the sample spans over 700,000 distinct CDR3 sequences, roughly a sixth being singletons. The sequenced material came from blood. The receptors shown here come from a woman aged 45-60 years with Graves' hyperthyroidism that later progressed to Graves' ophthalmopathy.

The rearrangement uses TRBV5-6 and TRBJ2-5, with D perhaps being TRBD1 or TRBD2 (5 bases each). V was trimmed by 4 bases and J by 1 base, leaving 14 bases between them. Germline V gene lookup returns CDR1 SGHDT and CDR2 YYEEEE. This CDR3 contains 15 residues. The CDR3 DNA follows: TGTGCCAGCAGCCCGTGGGCAGGGACCCAAGAGACCCAGTACTTC. It specifies CASSPWAGTQETQYF.

This chain links TRBV5-1 with TRBJ1-5; D unclear. This CDR3 has 11 residues. Trimming took off 7 bases at V and 5 bases at J, with 7 bases between the two ends. Germline values: CDR1 SGHRS, CDR2 YFSETQ. The CDR3 bases are TGCGCCAGCCTTTTCCATCAGCCCCAGCATTTT. It encodes CASLFHQPQHF.

This clonotype was seen many times. The V and J genes are TRBV2 and TRBJ2-1, with D unclear. V dropped 4 bases and J dropped 6 bases, with 13 bases sitting between them. The CDR3 is made up of 14 amino acids. Germline V gives CDR1 SNHLY, CDR2 FYNNEI. This chain's CDR3 is CASSADGVSNEQFF. Here the CDR3 DNA reads TGTGCCAGCAGTGCTGATGGCGTTAGCAATGAGCAGTTCTTC.

This CDR3 reads CASSEAAGRAVYGYTF. For the CDR3, the DNA is TGTGCCAGCAGTGAAGCTGCAGGGCGAGCTGTCTATGGCTACACCTTC. The chain is built from TRBV6-1 and TRBJ1-2; D is possibly TRBD1 (5 bases). The CDR3 is 16 residues long. The V gene's germline CDR1 is MNHNS and CDR2 SASEGT. Trimming cost V 0 bases and J 4 bases, with 15 bases left between them.

The table lists this clonotype with a few counts. The chain recombines TRBV9 with TRBJ2-3; no clear D. The CDR3 contains 12 residues. V was trimmed by 4 bases and J by 6 bases, leaving 9 bases between them. Germline CDR1 SGDLS, CDR2 YYNGEE. CDR3 residues: CASSPRIDTQYF. CDR3 DNA sequence: TGTGCCAGCAGCCCCCGGATCGATACGCAGTATTTT.

This clonotype was detected a few times. The CDR3 does not end in the conserved phenylalanine or tryptophan, so this is likely a read error. This chain connects TRBV12-3 or TRBV12-4 to TRBJ1-5; 8 nucleotides line up with TRBD1. CDR3 length: 15 amino acids. The V and J ends lost 7 bases and 4 bases, in that order; junction bases with no gene match: 9. Here the CDR3 reads CASTTGGILNQPQHL. The CDR3 DNA is TGTGCCAGCACCACAGGGGGTATTTTGAATCAGCCCCAGCATCTT.

The chain has TRBV7-9 and TRBJ1-4; D gene ambiguous. Germline V gene data show CDR1 as SEHNR and CDR2 as FQNEAQ (reference sequence). V was clipped by 3 bases and J by 8 bases, with 10 bases between them. The CDR3 covers 13 residues. The CDR3 DNA follows: TGTGCCAGCAGCTTTCAGGACTCGGAAAAACTGTTTTTT. This gives the protein CASSFQDSEKLFF.

The table lists this clonotype with many counts. The chain uses TRBV5-1 and TRBJ2-3; D is possibly TRBD2 (6 bases). The CDR3 length is 16 residues. V lost 4 bases, J lost 2 bases, and 17 bases lay in between. CDR1 SGHRS and CDR2 YFSETQ come from the germline V gene. The chain's CDR3 is CASSPNSGGTTDTQYF. CDR3 DNA sequence: TGCGCCAGCAGCCCGAATTCTGGGGGGACCACAGATACGCAGTATTTT.

There are a few counts of this clonotype. CDR3 nucleotides: TGCGCCAGCAGCTTGGAACAGGGCTCCAACTATGGCTACACCTTC. Translation: CASSLEQGSNYGYTF. The genes are TRBV5-1 and TRBJ1-2; TRBD1 might be the D (6 bases). The V gene lost 0 bases and the J gene lost 2 bases, with 11 bases spanning the gap. This CDR3 comprises 15 residues. Germline assignment: CDR1 SGHRS and CDR2 YFSETQ.

In regard to this clonotype: This clone may be a read error of a much larger clone one base away. The chain has TRBV12-3 or TRBV12-4 and TRBJ2-1; 12 bases align to TRBD2. The V segment lost 8 bases and the J segment 6 bases; nucleotides outside the gene matches: 8. This CDR3 region has 15 residues. CDR3 in amino acids: CASRLTSGGCNEQFF. The CDR3 DNA follows: TGTGCCAGCCGCCTGACTAGCGGGGGCTGCAATGAGCAGTTCTTC.

The sample holds many counts of this clonotype. The CDR3 loop reads CASSLINPLTGELFF. Written as DNA, the CDR3 is TGTGCCAGCAGCTTAATAAATCCACTTACCGGGGAGCTGTTTTTT. This chain joins TRBV5-5 and TRBJ2-2, with no clear D. The CDR3 runs 15 residues. Trimming stripped 2 bases from V and 5 bases from J, with 13 bases between. The germline CDR1 and CDR2 sequences are SGHKS and YYEKEE (reference sequence).

Turning to this clonotype: A much larger clonotype is one base distant, so this may be a read error. This chain links TRBV28 with TRBJ2-7; possibly TRBD2 for D (6 bases). This CDR3 is built from 12 residues. CDR1 and CDR2 (germline): MDHEN, SYDVKM. The CDR3 is CASSSRRDERYF. CDR3 nucleotides: TGTGCCAGCAGCTCTCGGCGGGACGAGCGGTACTTC. Variable domain in full (rest from reference TRBV28 and TRBJ2-7): DVKVTQSSRYLVKRTGEKVFLECVQDMDHENMFWYRQDPGLGLRLIYFSYDVKMKEKGDIPEGYSVSREKKERFSLILESASTNQTSMYLCASSSRRDERYFGPGTRLTVT.

This clonotype was detected many times. The V gene is TRBV4-1, the J gene TRBJ2-5, with unresolved D. Germline lookup yields CDR1 MGHRA and CDR2 YSYEKL. The V end was cut by 1 base, the J end by 2 bases, with 8 bases between. The CDR3 spans 14 residues. CDR3 region: CASSQANSQETQYF. CDR3 nucleotides: TGCGCCAGCAGCCAAGCAAACAGTCAAGAGACCCAGTACTTC.

The chain recombines TRBV3-1 with TRBJ1-3, with 9 bases that match TRBD1. The germline V gene has CDR1 LGHDT and CDR2 YNNKEL (reference sequence). V lost 0 bases, J lost 3 bases, and 9 bases stayed unmatched. The CDR3 length is 18 residues. The CDR3 protein is CASSQEADRGFLGNTIYF. The DNA of the CDR3 is TGTGCCAGCAGCCAAGAGGCGGACAGGGGATTTCTTGGAAACACCATATATTTT.

This clonotype was seen at least ten times. The chain joins TRBV3-1 to TRBJ2-2; maybe TRBD1 (6 bases). Per the germline V gene, CDR1 is LGHDT and CDR2 is YNNKEL (reference sequence). Trimming stripped 6 bases from V and 1 base from J, with 9 bases between. This CDR3 spans 14 amino acids. CDR3 bases: TGTGCCAGCAGGAACAGGGTGAACACCGGGGAGCTGTTTTTT. Amino acid sequence: CASRNRVNTGELFF. The variable domain in full, with the rest retrieved from reference TRBV3-1 and TRBJ2-2, is DTAVSQTPKYLVTQMGNDKSIKCEQNLGHDTMYWYKQDSKKFLKIMFSYNNKELIINETVPNRFSPKSPDKAHLNLHINSLELGDSAVYFCASRNRVNTGELFFGEGSRLTVL.

Ten or more counts support this clonotype. This sequence joins TRBV2 and TRBJ2-1, with 11 bases identical to TRBD2. The CDR3 contains 15 residues. The ends lost 7 bases at V and 1 base at J; junction bases unmatched: 3. Germline V lookup: CDR1 SNHLY, CDR2 FYNNEI. Written as DNA, the CDR3 is TGTGCCAGCAACAGACTAGCGGGGTCCTACAATGAGCAGTTCTTC. Its translation: CASNRLAGSYNEQFF.

This clonotype appeared many times. The gene calls are TRBV7-8 and TRBJ2-3; 9 positions match TRBD2. This CDR3 has 16 residues. J was trimmed by 7 bases and V by 5 bases; bases with no gene match: 13. From germline, CDR1 is SGHVS and CDR2 FQNEAQ. The CDR3 region is CASSPPPGLATNTQYF. The CDR3, as DNA: TGTGCCAGCAGCCCCCCCCCGGGACTAGCTACTAATACGCAGTATTTT.

This clonotype was detected many times. This chain links TRBV5-1 with TRBJ1-1; D remains ambiguous. This CDR3 has 16 residues. V lost 3 bases to trimming and J lost 4 bases, with 19 bases between them. From germline, CDR1 is SGHRS and CDR2 YFSETQ. In DNA form, the CDR3 reads TGCGCCAGCAGCTCGGCAGGACTGGGCCTGGGCACTGAAGCTTTCTTT. Its translation is CASSSAGLGLGTEAFF.

This clonotype was detected ten times or more. The chain uses TRBV3-1 and TRBJ1-2, with D uncertain. The length of the CDR3 is 13 residues. Germline CDR1 reads LGHDT; CDR2 reads YNNKEL (reference sequence). V dropped 0 bases and J dropped 8 bases, with 10 bases sitting between them. Here the CDR3 reads CASSQDSGYGYTF. The CDR3 DNA is TGTGCCAGCAGCCAAGATTCGGGGTACGGCTACACCTTC.

This clonotype showed up many times. CDR3 sequence: CSAVDSPILGGYTF. CDR3 bases: TGCAGTGCCGTGGACAGCCCTATCTTGGGTGGCTACACCTTC. The gene calls are TRBV20-1 and TRBJ1-2, with a weak D call TRBD1 (6 bases). Looked up from germline, CDR1 is DFQATT and CDR2 is SNEGSKA (reference sequence). This CDR3 region has 14 residues. The germline V and J ends were trimmed by 6 bases and 7 bases, with 21 bases remaining between them.

This clonotype showed up just a few times. This chain links TRBV9 with TRBJ1-1; no firm D call. V was pared by 0 bases and J by 4 bases, with 10 bases between. This CDR3 spans 14 amino acids. Germline CDR1 and CDR2: SGDLS and YYNGEE. In DNA, the CDR3 is TGTGCCAGCAGCGTAGGGCGGGGTGGCACTGAAGCTTTCTTT. Translated, it gives CASSVGRGGTEAFF.

This clonotype was observed at least ten times. The V and J genes are TRBV29-1 and TRBJ1-1; D call uncertain. The CDR3 runs 13 residues. The germline CDR1 and CDR2 sequences are SQVTM and ANQGSEA. V lost 7 bases to trimming and J lost 5 bases, with 17 bases between them. As DNA, the CDR3 is TGCAGCGCTGGGGTGACTGTGGGAACTGAAGCTTTCTTT. Translated: CSAGVTVGTEAFF.

Only one count was recorded for this clonotype. V gene TRBV12-3 or TRBV12-4 combines with J gene TRBJ2-1; 8 nucleotides align to TRBD2. The V segment lost 7 bases and the J segment 5 bases; nucleotides outside the gene matches: 10. CDR3 length: 15 residues. As DNA, the CDR3 is TGTGCCAGCACCCTCACCGGGACTAGTAACAATGAGCAGTTCTTC. Amino acids: CASTLTGTSNNEQFF.

This clonotype was counted only a few times. J is TRBJ2-4 and V is TRBV19, with D possibly TRBD1 on 5 matching bases. Trimming removed 4 bases from V and 0 bases from J, with 13 bases in between. This CDR3 is 16 amino acids long. Per the germline V gene, CDR1 is LNHDA and CDR2 is SQIVND (reference sequence). CDR3 in DNA: TGTGCCAGTAGTACGTTTTCAGGGCTAGCCAAAAACATTCAGTACTTC. Its protein is CASSTFSGLAKNIQYF. The whole variable domain, remainder taken from reference TRBV19 and TRBJ2-4, is DGGITQSPKYLFRKEGQNVTLSCEQNLNHDAMYWYRQDPGQGLRLIYYSQIVNDFQKGDIAEGYSVSREKKESFPLTVTSAQKNPTAFYLCASSTFSGLAKNIQYFGAGTRLSVL.

This clonotype was counted ten times or more. The V call is TRBV19, the J call TRBJ1-5; 11 positions agree with TRBD1. The trim removed 1 base at V and 4 bases at J, leaving 9 bases unmatched. Germline V gene data show CDR1 as LNHDA and CDR2 as SQIVND (reference sequence). This CDR3 is built from 18 residues. In DNA, the CDR3 is TGTGCCAGTAGTATAGGGACAGGGGGCGCGGCAATTAATCAGCCCCAGCATTTT. This sequence encodes CASSIGTGGAAINQPQHF.

This chain joins TRBV7-3 and TRBJ1-6, with 8 bases identical to TRBD1. Trimming took 5 bases from V and 7 from J; bases not matched to a gene: 10. This CDR3 region has 16 residues. Germline assignment: CDR1 SGHTA and CDR2 FQGTGA. The CDR3 coding sequence is TGTGCCAGCAGCAAAAAAGGACAGGGAGGCAATTCACCCCTCCACTTT. It is translated as CASSKKGQGGNSPLHF.

This clonotype showed up just a few times. This chain links TRBV30 with TRBJ2-1; 7 bases are shared with TRBD2. Germline V gene lookup returns CDR1 GTSNPN and CDR2 SVGIG (reference sequence). CDR3 size: 13 residues. Trimming took 8 bases from V and 3 from J; bases not matched to a gene: 7. The CDR3 region has the DNA TGTGCCAGTGAAGCGGGGAACTACAATGAGCAGTTCTTC. It specifies CASEAGNYNEQFF.

This clonotype was seen repeatedly, ten times or more. The chain uses TRBV3-1 and TRBJ2-3, with TRBD2 matching 7 bases. Germline V gene lookup returns CDR1 LGHDT and CDR2 YNNKEL (reference sequence). Unmatched junction bases numbered 14, after V lost 5 bases and J lost 6 bases. There are 16 residues in the CDR3. The CDR3 sequence: CASSGLRGTARDTQYF. CDR3 bases: TGTGCCAGCAGCGGCTTGCGGGGGACCGCACGGGATACGCAGTATTTT.